Listed below are T cell receptor beta chains from one sample, sequenced in a study of CXCR3-negative and CXCR3-positive naive CD8 T cells. TCRdb reprocessed the 5' RACE reads and keeps a single row for each CDR3 protein, giving no DNA. Its table lists tens of thousands of distinct CDR3 sequences. Sequencing was done on a sample of naive CXCR3- CD8+ T cells from blood. Receptor source: a human donor in good health. Some clones in this sample may be carry-over from other donors' samples. CDR3s include the opening cysteine and the closing phenylalanine or tryptophan. Rows give clone size only sometimes, using once, few, many, or a class for an expanded clone.

abundance: -; j_gene: TRBJ1-3; v_gene: TRBV14; CDR3aa: CASSQDGFSGNTIYF
abundance: -; j_gene: TRBJ2-7; v_gene: TRBV7-8; CDR3aa: CASSTGQGPSYEQYF
abundance: -; j_gene: TRBJ2-3; v_gene: TRBV12-3/TRBV12-4; CDR3aa: CASSLRLAGVATDTQYF
abundance: -; j_gene: TRBJ2-3; v_gene: TRBV29-1; CDR3aa: CSASEAEADTQYF
abundance: -; j_gene: TRBJ2-1; v_gene: TRBV28; CDR3aa: CASGSRPHNEQFF
abundance: -; j_gene: TRBJ2-5; v_gene: TRBV28; CDR3aa: CASGTQGSETQYF
abundance: -; j_gene: TRBJ2-1; v_gene: TRBV7-8; CDR3aa: CASSLFPQAGGPASYNEQFF
abundance: -; j_gene: TRBJ2-2; v_gene: TRBV6-7; CDR3aa: CASSYSSKGSGSFTGELFF
abundance: -; j_gene: TRBJ2-1; v_gene: TRBV30; CDR3aa: CAWSVGGKDYNEQFF
abundance: -; j_gene: TRBJ2-7; v_gene: TRBV12-3/TRBV12-4; CDR3aa: CASSFPKGEQYF
abundance: -; j_gene: TRBJ2-1; v_gene: TRBV5-1; CDR3aa: CASKTGLGRDEQFF
abundance: -; j_gene: TRBJ2-5; v_gene: TRBV7-9; CDR3aa: CASSSPLQAGRETQYF
abundance: -; j_gene: TRBJ2-7; v_gene: TRBV10-3; CDR3aa: CAISERGDSDYYEQYF
abundance: -; j_gene: TRBJ2-7; v_gene: TRBV29-1; CDR3aa: CSALAGGPRVVEQYF
abundance: -; j_gene: TRBJ1-2; v_gene: TRBV5-5; CDR3aa: CASSTHVQGAYGYTF
abundance: -; j_gene: TRBJ2-2; v_gene: TRBV10-3; CDR3aa: CAITGVFGENTGELFF
abundance: -; j_gene: TRBJ2-1; v_gene: TRBV29-1; CDR3aa: CSVNGLYNEQFF
abundance: -; j_gene: TRBJ2-1; v_gene: TRBV20-1; CDR3aa: CSARNSLADYNEQFF
abundance: -; j_gene: TRBJ2-1; v_gene: TRBV7-9; CDR3aa: CASSPRGTTSGGPTTYNEQFF
abundance: -; j_gene: TRBJ2-7; v_gene: TRBV7-8; CDR3aa: CASSLLHTSYEGYF
abundance: -; j_gene: TRBJ2-7; v_gene: TRBV7-9; CDR3aa: CASQGGGYEQYF
abundance: -; j_gene: TRBJ2-1; v_gene: TRBV4-1; CDR3aa: CASGLRQGLLNEQFF
abundance: -; j_gene: TRBJ2-7; v_gene: TRBV28; CDR3aa: CASSYDPLVTGRKNEQYF
abundance: -; j_gene: TRBJ2-6; v_gene: TRBV10-3; CDR3aa: CAISVSIKGVNSGANVLTF
abundance: -; j_gene: TRBJ2-7; v_gene: TRBV29-1; CDR3aa: CSVVPGQAYEQYF
abundance: -; j_gene: TRBJ2-1; v_gene: TRBV6-2/TRBV6-3; CDR3aa: CASSYAGYNEQFF
abundance: -; j_gene: TRBJ2-7; v_gene: TRBV6-2/TRBV6-3; CDR3aa: CASSWGGSYEQYF
abundance: -; j_gene: TRBJ2-5; v_gene: TRBV7-2; CDR3aa: CASTQGGAGETQYF
abundance: -; j_gene: TRBJ2-7; v_gene: TRBV27; CDR3aa: CASSRSGTNHYEQYF
abundance: -; j_gene: TRBJ2-7; v_gene: TRBV7-8; CDR3aa: CASSQYWGTTYEQYF
abundance: -; j_gene: TRBJ1-2; v_gene: TRBV21-1; CDR3aa: CASSKVVYGYTF
abundance: -; j_gene: TRBJ1-1; v_gene: TRBV7-2; CDR3aa: CASSSLLVELDEAFF
abundance: -; j_gene: TRBJ2-1; v_gene: TRBV20-1; CDR3aa: CSARAVERGEYNEQFF
abundance: -; j_gene: TRBJ1-5; v_gene: TRBV3-1; CDR3aa: CASSPRDSNQPQHF
abundance: -; j_gene: TRBJ1-1; v_gene: TRBV10-3; CDR3aa: CAISTTFRTANTEAFF
abundance: -; j_gene: TRBJ1-1; v_gene: TRBV7-2; CDR3aa: CASSLGGPSGF
abundance: -; j_gene: TRBJ2-4; v_gene: TRBV6-2/TRBV6-3; CDR3aa: CASSSPLAQGLAKNIQYF
abundance: -; j_gene: TRBJ2-7; v_gene: TRBV27; CDR3aa: CASSLMDSNPFPSYEQYF
abundance: -; j_gene: TRBJ2-1; v_gene: TRBV29-1; CDR3aa: CSVPSSNGEQFF
abundance: -; j_gene: TRBJ2-7; v_gene: TRBV12-3/TRBV12-4; CDR3aa: CASSFLADSYEQYF
abundance: -; j_gene: TRBJ2-7; v_gene: TRBV21-1; CDR3aa: CASSKVGDFSYEQYF
abundance: -; j_gene: TRBJ2-1; v_gene: TRBV5-1; CDR3aa: CASSLSGGSYNEQFF
abundance: -; j_gene: TRBJ2-7; v_gene: TRBV7-9; CDR3aa: CASTVDRDHYEQYF
abundance: medium-sized; j_gene: TRBJ2-7; v_gene: TRBV7-7; CDR3aa: CASSLRGRGQDEQYF
abundance: -; j_gene: TRBJ2-7; v_gene: TRBV3-1; CDR3aa: CASSPLPSGTYEQYF
abundance: -; j_gene: TRBJ2-7; v_gene: TRBV7-3; CDR3aa: CASSLGRGAYEQYF
abundance: -; j_gene: TRBJ1-2; v_gene: TRBV2; CDR3aa: CASSGGQRPYYGYTF
abundance: -; j_gene: TRBJ1-1; v_gene: TRBV11-3; CDR3aa: CASSLLGLDTEAFF
abundance: -; j_gene: TRBJ2-5; v_gene: TRBV29-1; CDR3aa: CSVEVWTGSMRETQYF
abundance: -; j_gene: TRBJ2-7; v_gene: TRBV6-2/TRBV6-3; CDR3aa: CASTLLLGQGAYEQYF
abundance: -; j_gene: TRBJ1-1; v_gene: TRBV20-1; CDR3aa: CSASPQGGSTEAFF
abundance: -; j_gene: TRBJ2-5; v_gene: TRBV7-6; CDR3aa: CASSRRLGWETQYF
abundance: -; j_gene: TRBJ2-7; v_gene: TRBV28; CDR3aa: CASSLLTGGLALSYEQYF
abundance: -; j_gene: TRBJ2-2; v_gene: TRBV12-3/TRBV12-4; CDR3aa: CASSSPTAPNTGELFF